Shown below are 2 T cell receptor beta chains from a single sample sequenced in a study of blood T cell repertoires in COVID-19. The protocol was immunoSEQ multiplex PCR, while the TCRdb copy is restricted to in-frame clones and leaves out a portion. Of some 350,000 clones in the sample, 85% to 90% are singletons; the top ten hold under 3%. Sequencing was carried out using peripheral blood. These receptors all stem from a human donor in a cohort sampled during active COVID-19.

The chain is built from TRBV11-3 and TRBJ1-6, with 8 bases that match TRBD1. Germline V gene data show CDR1 as SGHNT and CDR2 as YENEEA. This CDR3 has 12 residues. V was pared by 5 bases and J by 12 bases, with 3 bases of the junction left unmatched. CDR3 protein: CASSPGQGPLHF. The DNA of the CDR3 is TGTGCCAGCAGCCCCGGACAGGGACCCCTCCACTTT.

The chain combines TRBV18 with TRBJ2-7; no definite D call. This CDR3 spans 15 amino acids. The V end was cut by 6 bases, the J end by 0 bases, with 15 bases between. CDR1 KGHSH and CDR2 LQKENI come from the germline V gene. The CDR3: CASSTSGRGSYEQYF. The CDR3 nucleotides are TGTGCCAGCTCGACCTCGGGTCGAGGCTCCTACGAGCAGTACTTC.